Listed below are T cell receptor beta chains from one sample, sequenced in a study of cytomegalovirus exposure and HLA in healthy donors. Libraries were prepared by immunoSEQ multiplex PCR; TCRdb keeps only in-frame clonotypes and omits some of them. This sample yields over 65,000 clones, of which around 67% are seen a single time; 5.5% to 8% belongs to the top ten. The specimen sequenced was PBMCs. Receptors originate from a woman aged 45-65 years in good health and CMV-seropositive. The CDR3 runs from the conserved cysteine through the conserved F or W. Fields, in order: V gene, D gene, J gene, clone size, CDR3 protein, CDR3 DNA. D genes are given only for firm matches. Clone size is shown for a subset of rows, as once, few, many or a class of expanded clone.

TRBV27	TRBD1	TRBJ1-2	.	CASSTGGGHYGYTF	TGTGCCAGCAGTACAGGGGGCGGTCACTATGGCTACACCTTC
TRBV7-9	TRBD2	TRBJ2-1	.	CASSRRGTSGSNEQFF	TGTGCCAGCAGCCGCCGAGGGACTAGCGGATCCAATGAGCAGTTCTTC
TRBV6-5	TRBD2	TRBJ2-1	.	CASTAWVAGKGEQFF	TGTGCCAGCACCGCTTGGGTAGCGGGGAAAGGGGAGCAGTTCTTC
TRBV18	.	TRBJ1-2	.	CASSPYGEEDGYTF	TGTGCCAGCTCACCATACGGGGAGGAGGATGGCTACACCTTC
TRBV11-2	.	TRBJ2-3	once	CASSLAGVRQYF	TGTGCCAGCAGCTTGGCTGGAGTCAGGCAGTATTTT
TRBV6-5	.	TRBJ2-1	.	CASSYGGFSSYNEQFF	TGTGCCAGCAGTTACGGCGGCTTCAGCTCCTACAATGAGCAGTTCTTC
TRBV10-3	.	TRBJ1-1	.	CAISESSGQRGEAFF	TGTGCCATCAGTGAGTCGTCGGGACAAAGGGGTGAAGCTTTCTTT
TRBV4-1	TRBD2	TRBJ2-7	few	CASSQVNLAGSYEQYF	TGCGCCAGCAGCCAAGTTAACCTAGCGGGGAGCTACGAGCAGTACTTC
TRBV27	TRBD1	TRBJ1-1	.	CASSIDRVYAEAFF	TGTGCCAGCAGTATAGACAGGGTTTACGCTGAAGCTTTCTTT
TRBV12-5	TRBD1	TRBJ1-2	.	CASGLVLGTGFGYTF	TGTGCTAGTGGTTTGGTACTCGGGACAGGGTTTGGCTACACCTTC
TRBV10-2	.	TRBJ2-1	.	CASSVLAVYNEQFF	TGCGCCAGCAGTGTTCTAGCCGTCTACAATGAGCAGTTCTTC
TRBV25-1	.	TRBJ2-3	.	CASSFGGGHTDTQYF	TGTGCCAGCAGTTTTGGCGGGGGACACACAGATACGCAGTATTTT
TRBV5-4	.	TRBJ2-5	.	CASNPGAGGQTQYF	TGTGCCAGCAACCCGGGAGCAGGTGGGCAGACCCAGTACTTC
TRBV5-1	.	TRBJ2-5	.	CASSAISWRETQYF	TGCGCCAGCAGCGCAATCAGCTGGAGGGAGACCCAGTACTTC
TRBV7-9	TRBD1	TRBJ1-2	few	CASSLGQGNKDGYTF	TGTGCCAGCAGCCTCGGACAGGGAAATAAAGATGGCTACACCTTC
TRBV9	.	TRBJ1-6	.	CASSVEGDGNSPLHF	TGTGCCAGCAGCGTGGAGGGCGACGGTAATTCACCCCTCCACTTT
TRBV9	TRBD1	TRBJ1-2	.	CASSVAGGPTNYGYTF	TGTGCCAGCAGCGTCGCAGGGGGCCCTACTAACTATGGCTACACCTTC